The 28 T cell receptor beta chains given below trace back to one sample, sequenced in a study of Graves' ophthalmopathy and Graves' hyperthyroidism. Amplification from RNA transcripts yielded the TCR beta CDR3 regions. An initial RT-PCR round employing HTBI primers preceded a second-round multiplex PCR. From the multiplex PCR reads, TCRdb called clonotypes with MiXCR, one entry per CDR3 protein. The table lists over a million distinct CDR3 sequences, less than 45% of them singletons. The specimen was peripheral blood or thyroid tissue (not recorded which). Receptors originate from an adult man with Graves' hyperthyroidism.

This clonotype was picked up a small number of times. The chain couples TRBV7-2 to TRBJ1-6; a possible D gene is TRBD1 (5 bases). The CDR3 consists of 15 residues. V lost 2 bases, J lost 7 bases, and 12 bases lay in between. From germline, CDR1 is SGHTA and CDR2 FQGNSA. CDR3 bases: TGTGCCAGCAGCTTAAAGCTTCAGGGCAATTCACCCCTCCACTTT. This translates into CASSLKLQGNSPLHF.

A few counts support this clonotype. The chain recombines TRBV19 with TRBJ2-7; 7 bases are shared with TRBD2. V gave up 6 bases and J gave up 0 bases; unmatched junction bases: 2. Germline V gene data show CDR1 as LNHDA and CDR2 as SQIVND (reference sequence). The CDR3 sequence is 13 residues long. In DNA, the CDR3 is TGTGCCAGTAGGGGGACTACCTCCTACGAGCAGTACTTC. Its protein product is CASRGTTSYEQYF.

The rearrangement links TRBV12-3 or TRBV12-4 to TRBJ1-3; D uncertain. This CDR3 region has 16 residues. V dropped 7 bases and J dropped 0 bases, with 16 bases sitting between them. The CDR3 nucleotides read TGTGCCAGCACCGATGGACGGTTAAACTCTGGAAACACCATATATTTT. Translation: CASTDGRLNSGNTIYF.

This clonotype was seen ten or more times. The CDR3 is CSASRGTGEQYF. The CDR3 DNA follows: TGCAGTGCTTCCAGGGGAACTGGCGAGCAGTACTTC. This chain joins TRBV20-1 and TRBJ2-7; perhaps TRBD1 as D (6 bases). The CDR3 loop spans 12 amino acids. Germline assignment: CDR1 DFQATT and CDR2 SNEGSKA (reference sequence). V was cut by 5 bases and J by 6 bases, with 14 bases left in between.

Concerning this clonotype itself: The final CDR3 position lacks the conserved phenylalanine or tryptophan, pointing to a likely read error. V gene TRBV7-3 combines with J gene TRBJ1-1; 10 bases align to TRBD1. The CDR3 runs 16 residues. Germline CDR1 and CDR2: SGHTA and FQGTGA. V dropped 6 bases and J dropped 0; count of bases not matched to a gene: 7. The CDR3 nucleotides are TGTGCCAGCAGTTTGAGGACAGGGGGTATGAACACTGAAGCTTTCCTT. Translation: CASSLRTGGMNTEAFL.

Turning to this clonotype: One base away lies a much larger clone, so this may be a sequencing read error. This chain joins TRBV19 and TRBJ1-1; the D is unclear. CDR3 length: 14 residues. Germline V gene sequence: CDR1 LNHDA, CDR2 SQIVND (reference sequence). The CDR3 bases are TGTGCCAGTAGTATTAACCGGGAGAACACTGGAGCTTTCTTT. Protein: CASSINRENTGAFF.

There are many counts of this clonotype. The chain links TRBV5-4 to TRBJ1-6, with D possibly being TRBD1 (6 bases). In germline, CDR1 is SGHNT, CDR2 YYREEE (reference sequence). This CDR3 is built from 14 residues. The germline V and J ends were trimmed by 4 bases and 5 bases, with 10 bases remaining between them. CDR3 sequence (DNA): TGTGCCAGCAGCCTCCGGACAGATAATTCACCCCTCCACTTT. Its protein is CASSLRTDNSPLHF.

This clonotype has at least ten counts. V is TRBV14 and J is TRBJ2-5; TRBD2 matches 10 bases. This CDR3 is built from 17 residues. With V trimmed by 1 base and J by 2 bases, 7 bases remained unmatched. Germline lookup yields CDR1 SGHDN and CDR2 FVKESK. The CDR3 is CASSQGTLAGAQETQYF. The CDR3 region has the DNA TGTGCCAGCAGCCAAGGCACCCTAGCGGGAGCGCAAGAGACCCAGTACTTC.

This clonotype came up many times. The chain couples TRBV15 to TRBJ2-7; no clear D gene. V was shortened by 0 bases and J by 1 base, with 10 bases between the two germline ends. Germline CDR1 is LNHNV and CDR2 is YYDKDF (reference sequence). The CDR3 extends over 15 amino acids. The CDR3 region is CATSRDFGDSYEQYF. CDR3 DNA: TGTGCCACCAGCAGAGATTTTGGGGATTCCTACGAGCAGTACTTC.

This sequence joins TRBV10-3 and TRBJ1-5; 7 bases agree with TRBD1. V trimming: 10 bases; J trimming: 4 bases; junction bases outside the gene matches: 13. CDR1 is ENHRY, CDR2 SYGVKD, per germline. This CDR3 spans 15 amino acids. CDR3 in amino acids: CASTSARDSNQPQHF. The CDR3 nucleotides are TGTGCCAGCACTTCTGCCCGGGACAGTAATCAGCCCCAGCATTTT.

This clonotype showed up many times. The chain has TRBV7-3 and TRBJ2-2; unclear D gene. Germline CDR1 and CDR2: SGHTA and FQGTGA. V lost 2 bases and J 6 bases, leaving 4 bases between the germline ends. The CDR3 has 12 residues. CDR3 sequence: CASSLDAGELFF. The CDR3 DNA is TGTGCCAGCAGCTTAGATGCCGGGGAGCTGTTTTTT.

The sample holds many counts of this clonotype. The CDR3 protein is CASTSGLSYEQYF. The CDR3 DNA follows: TGTGCCAGTACTAGCGGACTATCCTACGAGCAGTACTTC. The chain carries TRBV12-3 or TRBV12-4 and TRBJ2-7; the match to TRBD2 covers 8 bases. J was trimmed by 1 base and V by 9 bases; bases with no gene match: 5. The CDR3 has 13 residues.

V and J are TRBV15 and TRBJ1-5; TRBD1 might be the D (5 bases). This CDR3 comprises 14 residues. Between the trimmed V and J ends, which lost 0 bases and 13 bases, there was a span of 16 bases. Germline V gene lookup returns CDR1 LNHNV and CDR2 YYDKDF (reference sequence). CDR3 nucleotides: TGTGCCACCAGCAGAGAACGAGGGGTTAGCAATCAGCATTTT. This encodes CATSRERGVSNQHF.

This chain uses TRBV29-1 with TRBJ2-2; no reliable D call. There are 14 residues in the CDR3. Germline values: CDR1 SQVTM, CDR2 ANQGSEA. V dropped 5 bases and J dropped 3 bases, with 13 bases sitting between them. CDR3 in DNA: TGCAGCGTTTCACCGCCGTTGGACACCGGGGAGCTGTTTTTT. This gives the protein CSVSPPLDTGELFF.

Worth noting for this clonotype: This may be a read error, as it is one base from a much larger clone. Here the CDR3 DNA reads TGCGCCAGCAGGACGAGGGTCTCTGGAAACACCACATATTTT. Protein sequence: CASRTRVSGNTTYF. The chain uses TRBV10-2 and TRBJ1-3; no clear D gene. The CDR3 runs to 14 residues. Germline assignment: CDR1 WSHSY and CDR2 SAAADI.

At least ten counts were recorded for this clonotype. This sequence joins TRBV29-1 and TRBJ1-6; D gene ambiguous. Germline V gene data show CDR1 as SQVTM and CDR2 as ANQGSEA. The CDR3 has 10 amino acids. Trimming removed 5 bases from V and 14 bases from J, with 10 bases in between. CDR3 DNA: TGCAGCGTTTCGGTTGAGACCCTCCACTTT. Amino acids: CSVSVETLHF. The full variable domain, with the rest looked up from reference TRBV29-1 and TRBJ1-6, is SAVISQKPSRDICQRGTSLTIQCQVDSQVTMMFWYRQQPGQSLTLIATANQGSEATYESGFVIDKFPISRPNLTFSTLTVSNMSPEDSSIYLCSVSVETLHFGNGTRLTVT.

At least ten counts were recorded for this clonotype. The chain uses TRBV7-9 and TRBJ2-7; no clear D. The CDR3 covers 13 residues. Per germline, CDR1 SEHNR and CDR2 FQNEAQ (reference sequence). Trimming took 1 base from V and 5 from J, leaving 9 bases between them. The CDR3 DNA follows: TGTGCCAGCAGCTTAGGGCGGTCGGACGAGCAGTACTTC. Residues: CASSLGRSDEQYF.

This clonotype was recorded many times. The chain combines TRBV10-3 with TRBJ2-7; 8 bases are shared with TRBD1. This CDR3 contains 13 residues. Germline assignment: CDR1 ENHRY and CDR2 SYGVKD. V gave up 8 bases and J gave up 5 bases; unmatched junction bases: 8. DNA for the CDR3: TGTGCCATCGGTGGCAGGGGGCTGGACGAGCAGTACTTC. Protein: CAIGGRGLDEQYF.

The chain has TRBV5-6 and TRBJ1-1; D gene uncertain. The V and J ends lost 1 base and 5 bases respectively, with 6 bases between them. Germline V gives CDR1 SGHDT, CDR2 YYEEEE. This CDR3 has 12 residues. CDR3 sequence: CASSLWRTEAFF. The CDR3, as DNA: TGTGCCAGCAGCTTGTGGCGAACTGAAGCTTTCTTT.

The chain employs TRBV27 and TRBJ2-7, with no clear D. The CDR3 is made up of 13 amino acids. Per the germline V gene, CDR1 is MNHEY and CDR2 is SMNVEV (reference sequence). V shed 2 bases and J shed 7 bases, with 12 bases lying between them. CDR3 sequence: CASSLRPTREQYF. The CDR3, as DNA: TGTGCCAGCAGTTTAAGGCCGACTCGAGAGCAGTACTTC.

This clonotype came up many times. This chain connects TRBV12-3 or TRBV12-4 to TRBJ2-7, with a possible D match to TRBD2 (7 bases). The CDR3 sequence is 14 residues long. The V end was cut by 4 bases, the J end by 7 bases, with 17 bases between. The CDR3 nucleotides read TGTGCCAGCAGTTCCTTGGCGGGGGCTGGGGAGCAGTACTTC. It codes for CASSSLAGAGEQYF.

J is TRBJ1-1 and V is TRBV10-2, with D unclear. V was cut by 3 bases and J by 0 bases, with 17 bases left in between. Germline V gives CDR1 WSHSY, CDR2 SAAADI. The CDR3 loop spans 17 amino acids. CDR3 residues: CASSEYVVEAMNTEAFF. The CDR3 nucleotides read TGCGCCAGCAGTGAATACGTGGTTGAGGCTATGAACACTGAAGCTTTCTTT.

At least ten counts were recorded for this clonotype. At one boundary the junction diverges from the germline segment, which might be a read error. This chain links TRBV4-3 with TRBJ2-7; 11 nucleotides agree with TRBD2. The CDR3 is 15 amino acids. The V gene's germline CDR1 is LGHNA and CDR2 YSLEER. The CDR3 loop is CASSPGTSGTYEQYF. The CDR3 nucleotides are TGTGCCAGCAGCCCCGGGACTAGCGGAACCTACGAGCAGTACTTC.

The chain recombines TRBV29-1 with TRBJ2-7; 7 nucleotides match TRBD1. The CDR3 runs 13 residues. Losses at the gene ends were 1 base for V and 5 bases for J; bases not matched to a gene: 5. The germline V gene has CDR1 SQVTM and CDR2 ANQGSEA. CDR3 coding DNA: TGCAGCGTTGAAGTACAGGGGAACCACGAGCAGTACTTC. Amino acids: CSVEVQGNHEQYF.

This clonotype was detected only a few times. As DNA, the CDR3 is TGTGCCAGCGGAAACCTGGGAATACGGGCTTTCTTT. It specifies CASGNLGIRAFF. The chain links TRBV6-5 to TRBJ1-1; D ambiguous. Trimming left V 8 bases short and J 11 bases short, with 18 bases between. The CDR3 spans 12 residues. The germline gives CDR1 MNHEY, CDR2 SVGAGI.

J is TRBJ1-2 and V is TRBV7-3, with D maybe TRBD1 (6 bases). V was shortened by 6 bases and J by 7 bases, with 18 bases between the two germline ends. The CDR3 spans 14 residues. The germline CDR1 and CDR2 sequences are SGHTA and FQGTGA. The CDR3 loop is CASSAMGARSGYTF. CDR3 sequence (DNA): TGTGCCAGCAGTGCGATGGGGGCGCGGTCTGGCTACACCTTC. Full variable domain (remainder filled in from reference TRBV7-3 and TRBJ1-2): GAGVSQTPSNKVTEKGKYVELRCDPISGHTALYWYRQSLGQGPEFLIYFQGTGAADDSGLPNDRFFAVRPEGSVSTLKIQRTERGDSAVYLCASSAMGARSGYTFGSGTRLTVV.

This clonotype was seen many times. V is TRBV7-9 and J is TRBJ1-1; perhaps TRBD1 as D (6 bases). V lost 1 base to trimming and J lost 0 bases, with 12 bases between them. From germline, CDR1 is SEHNR and CDR2 FQNEAQ (reference sequence). The CDR3 covers 16 residues. This chain's CDR3 is CASSLEWTVLNTEAFF. The CDR3 coding sequence is TGTGCCAGCAGCTTAGAGTGGACAGTCCTGAACACTGAAGCTTTCTTT. Together with reference TRBV7-9 and TRBJ1-1, the CDR3 gives the full variable domain: DTGVSQNPRHKITKRGQNVTFRCDPISEHNRLYWYRQTLGQGPEFLTYFQNEAQLEKSRLLSDRFSAERPKGSFSTLEIQRTEQGDSAMYLCASSLEWTVLNTEAFFGQGTRLTVV.

The J gene is TRBJ1-1, the V gene TRBV10-3, with 11 bases fitting TRBD1. The CDR3 spans 16 residues. CDR1 and CDR2 from the germline V gene are ENHRY and SYGVKD. Trimming took 7 bases from V and 2 from J; bases not matched to a gene: 9. In DNA, the CDR3 is TGTGCCATCACTCGGGGGACAGGGGGTGCAAACACTGAAGCTTTCTTT. Its protein product is CAITRGTGGANTEAFF.